The clone carrying this T cell receptor beta chain was seen once. The entry originates in a study of blood T cell repertoires in COVID-19. This CDR3 contains 15 residues. Germline CDR1 is MNHEY and CDR2 is SVGAGI. The trim removed 5 bases at V and 2 bases at J, leaving 8 bases unmatched. Data came from immunoSEQ multiplex PCR; TCRdb stores just in-frame clones and leaves some out. Here the sample spans roughly 310,000 clones, roughly 90% being singletons. The TCR was taken from a man between 60 and 75 years old who had recovered from COVID-19. Sequenced material: PBMCs or T cells enriched from blood (not recorded which). The chain has TRBV6-5 and TRBJ2-7, with 8 nucleotides matching TRBD2. The CDR3 region is CASSIRTSRTYEQYF. CDR3 nucleotides: TGTGCCAGCAGTATTCGGACTAGCCGCACCTACGAGCAGTACTTC.